The rows below give T cell receptor beta chains drawn from one sample of a study of cytomegalovirus exposure and HLA in healthy donors. Data came from immunoSEQ multiplex PCR; TCRdb stores just in-frame clones and leaves some out. This sample carries about 110,000 clones, approximately 95% of them seen once, and the ten largest clones take roughly 0.7%. Sequenced input: PBMCs. The receptors derive from a woman aged 18 to 35 in good health and CMV-seronegative. Each CDR3 is given with its conserved first and last residue. D genes are given only for firm matches. Clone size is given for some rows only: seen once, a few or many times, or a class if the clone is expanded.

V gene	D gene	J gene	clone size	CDR3 protein	CDR3 DNA
TRBV6-1	NA	TRBJ2-5	NA	CASSENSGLRRGEYF	TGTGCCAGCAGTGAAAACTCGGGACTCCGACGTGGCGAGTACTTC
TRBV4-1	NA	TRBJ2-7	NA	CASRPILRGPEQYF	TGCGCCAGCAGGCCCATCCTACGAGGGCCCGAGCAGTACTTC
TRBV25-1	TRBD2	TRBJ2-5	NA	CASSAGQETQYF	TGTGCCAGCTCAGCGGGGCAAGAGACCCAGTACTTC
TRBV5-6	TRBD1	TRBJ1-2	NA	CASRDWDRAFFYTF	TGTGCCAGCAGAGACTGGGACAGGGCTTTTTTTTACACCTTC
TRBV11-2	NA	TRBJ2-5	NA	CASSYAGETQYF	TGTGCCAGCAGCTACGCCGGGGAGACCCAGTACTTC
TRBV19	TRBD1	TRBJ1-2	NA	CASSPWDRGARADYGYTF	TGTGCCAGTAGTCCTTGGGACAGGGGTGCTAGGGCGGACTATGGCTACACCTTC
TRBV6-4	TRBD2	TRBJ2-7	NA	CASSDVTSGGFISYEQYF	TGTGCCAGCAGTGACGTCACTAGCGGGGGATTCATATCCTACGAGCAGTACTTC
TRBV5-1	NA	TRBJ1-1	NA	CASSFGMTGTEAFF	TGCGCCAGCAGCTTCGGAATGACAGGCACTGAAGCTTTCTTT
TRBV7-8	NA	TRBJ1-3	NA	CASSSETSGNTIYF	TGTGCCAGCAGCTCAGAAACCTCTGGAAACACCATATATTTT
TRBV15	TRBD2	TRBJ2-1	NA	CATRFSGAGSAPFF	TGTGCCACCAGATTTAGCGGGGCAGGGTCGGCTCCGTTCTTC
TRBV11-2	TRBD1	TRBJ2-1	NA	CASSPGTGNNNEQFF	TGTGCCAGCAGCCCGGGGACAGGGAACAACAATGAGCAGTTCTTC
TRBV5-1	TRBD1	TRBJ2-7	NA	CASSLGQGSYEQYF	TGCGCCAGCAGCCTGGGACAGGGCTCGTACGAGCAGTACTTC
TRBV28	NA	TRBJ2-3	NA	CASSLVGITDTQYF	TGTGCCAGCAGTTTAGTGGGCATTACAGATACGCAGTATTTT
TRBV28	NA	TRBJ2-7	NA	CATRRRRAGEQYF	TGTGCCACAAGGAGAAGGCGGGCTGGCGAGCAGTACTTC
TRBV9	NA	TRBJ1-3	NA	CASSVTPGGSGNTIYF	TGTGCCAGCAGCGTGACCCCGGGGGGCTCTGGAAACACCATATATTTT
TRBV4-2	NA	TRBJ2-3	NA	CASSLQGGPTDTQYF	TGTGCCAGCAGCCTACAGGGTGGGCCCACAGATACGCAGTATTTT
TRBV28	NA	TRBJ1-4	once	CASSAGGVEKLFF	TGTGCCAGCTCAGCCGGGGGAGTTGAAAAACTGTTTTTT
TRBV5-1	NA	TRBJ1-1	NA	CASREDSPEAFF	TGCGCCAGCAGAGAGGACAGCCCCGAAGCTTTCTTT
TRBV7-6	TRBD2	TRBJ2-7	NA	CASSLGPSGGREQYF	TGTGCCAGCAGCTTAGGGCCTAGCGGGGGGAGGGAGCAGTACTTC
TRBV5-1	TRBD1	TRBJ2-7	NA	CASSLLSGTGISYEQYF	TGCGCCAGCAGCTTGCTTTCCGGGACAGGGATATCCTACGAGCAGTACTTC